A selection of T cell receptor beta chains follows, all from one sample in a study of blood T cell repertoires in COVID-19. TCRdb's table, derived via immunoSEQ multiplex PCR, lists solely in-frame clones and lacks some. The sample yields roughly 400,000 clones, 70% to 90% seen once. The sequencing sample was made of peripheral blood. These receptors came from a woman aged 60-75 years with COVID-19, enrolled during active disease. CDR3s include the opening cysteine and the closing phenylalanine or tryptophan. D genes are given only for firm matches. The size of a clone is reported for some rows only, either as once, few or many, or as a class for expanded clones.

D	length	size	J	V	CDR3	DNA
TRBD2	16	.	TRBJ2-1	TRBV19	CASSSLGGGPYNEQFF	TGTGCCAGTAGTAGTCTAGGCGGGGGACCTTACAATGAGCAGTTCTTC
TRBD1	13	.	TRBJ1-1	TRBV7-2	CASRGQMNTEAFF	TGTGCCAGCAGGGGACAGATGAACACTGAAGCTTTCTTT
TRBD1	19	.	TRBJ1-4	TRBV13	CASSPADRALWETNEKLFF	TGTGCCAGCAGCCCAGCCGACAGGGCACTGTGGGAAACTAATGAAAAACTGTTTTTT
TRBD2	15	.	TRBJ2-3	TRBV19	CASSPQRGGPDTQYF	TGTGCCAGTAGTCCTCAGCGGGGGGGCCCAGATACGCAGTATTTT
TRBD2	16	.	TRBJ2-1	TRBV7-8	CASSLEAGGGYNEQFF	TGTGCCAGCAGCTTAGAAGCGGGGGGGGGCTACAATGAGCAGTTCTTC
.	13	.	TRBJ2-1	TRBV9	CASNRDSYNEQFF	TGTGCCAGCAACAGGGACTCCTACAATGAGCAGTTCTTC
TRBD1	16	.	TRBJ1-2	TRBV3-1/TRBV3-2	CASSHTRQGPIYGYTF	TGTGCCAGCAGCCATACACGACAGGGGCCAATCTATGGCTACACCTTC
.	13	.	TRBJ1-1	TRBV7-9	CASRRGDITEAFF	TGTGCCAGCAGGCGGGGGGATATCACTGAAGCTTTCTTT
.	14	.	TRBJ1-1	TRBV5-1	CASSWRGLGTEAFF	TGCGCCAGCAGCTGGAGGGGACTGGGCACTGAAGCTTTCTTT
TRBD2	16	.	TRBJ2-4	TRBV5-6	CASSLRSGVAKNIQYF	TGTGCCAGCAGCTTGCGTAGCGGGGTAGCCAAAAACATTCAGTACTTC
TRBD2	15	.	TRBJ2-7	TRBV19	CASSIRTSGTYEQYF	TGTGCCAGTAGTATCAGGACTAGCGGAACCTACGAGCAGTACTTC
.	14	.	TRBJ1-2	TRBV11-2	CASSSPQGSYGYTF	TGTGCCAGCAGCTCCCCACAGGGATCCTATGGCTACACCTTC
.	16	.	TRBJ1-1	TRBV9	CASSDHPDTEGTEAFF	TGTGCCAGCAGCGACCACCCGGACACGGAGGGGACTGAAGCTTTCTTT
TRBD2	14	.	TRBJ2-3	TRBV19	CASSIGLDGDTQYF	TGTGCCAGTAGCATCGGACTAGACGGAGATACGCAGTATTTT
.	14	once	TRBJ1-1	TRBV5-1	CASSLEGWGTEAFF	TGCGCCAGCAGCTTGGAGGGGTGGGGCACTGAAGCTTTCTTT
.	15	.	TRBJ1-6	TRBV10-3	CAISEGALDNSPLHF	TGTGCCATCAGTGAGGGAGCCCTGGATAATTCACCCCTCCACTTT
TRBD1	15	many	TRBJ1-2	TRBV5-4	CASSWLDRGLDGYTF	TGTGCCAGCAGCTGGCTGGACAGGGGGCTTGATGGCTACACCTTC
TRBD1	15	.	TRBJ2-3	TRBV24-1	CATRPGQGYTDTQYF	TGTGCCACCAGACCGGGACAGGGGTACACAGATACGCAGTATTTT
TRBD2	14	.	TRBJ2-2	TRBV5-3	CARRLAGVLWELFF	TGTGCCAGAAGACTAGCGGGGGTACTTTGGGAGCTGTTTTTT
.	12	.	TRBJ2-7	TRBV30	CAWRWGDGEQYF	TGTGCCTGGAGGTGGGGGGACGGGGAGCAGTACTTC
.	14	.	TRBJ2-7	TRBV5-4	CASSWTMDSYEQYF	TGTGCCAGCAGCTGGACAATGGACAGCTACGAGCAGTACTTC
TRBD2	15	few	TRBJ2-2	TRBV6-5	CASSPGTSGHGELFF	TGTGCCAGCAGTCCCGGGACTAGCGGTCACGGGGAGCTGTTTTTT
TRBD1	15	.	TRBJ1-4	TRBV6-1	CASSDRQGRGEKLFF	TGTGCCAGCAGTGACCGACAGGGGAGAGGTGAAAAACTGTTTTTT
TRBD1	14	.	TRBJ1-1	TRBV5-1	CASSPGGKGTEAFF	TGCGCCAGCAGCCCAGGGGGCAAGGGGACTGAAGCTTTCTTT
.	15	.	TRBJ2-1	TRBV29-1	CSVEGQRSSYNEQFF	TGCAGCGTTGAAGGGCAGCGTAGCTCCTACAATGAGCAGTTCTTC
.	12	.	TRBJ1-5	TRBV27	CASRGNGQPQHF	TGTGCCAGCCGGGGTAACGGACAGCCCCAGCATTTT
.	12	.	TRBJ1-3	TRBV28	CASSPHGNTIYF	TGTGCCAGCAGCCCCCATGGAAACACCATATATTTT
.	11	.	TRBJ2-1	TRBV2	CATGSYNEQFF	TGTGCCACCGGGAGTTACAATGAGCAGTTCTTC
.	15	.	TRBJ2-5	TRBV18	CASSPGAGPQETQYF	TGTGCCAGCTCACCTGGGGCGGGGCCCCAAGAGACCCAGTACTTC
.	12	.	TRBJ2-7	TRBV2	CASRGDTYEQYF	TGTGCCAGCAGGGGGGACACCTACGAGCAGTACTTC
.	14	.	TRBJ1-1	TRBV5-1	CASSVQGGVTEAFF	TGCGCCAGCAGCGTACAGGGTGGGGTGACTGAAGCTTTCTTT
TRBD1	16	.	TRBJ1-2	TRBV28	CASSTLPRGQGGGYTF	TGTGCCAGCAGTACATTACCGCGGGGACAGGGTGGCGGCTACACCTTC
TRBD2	15	.	TRBJ2-3	TRBV5-5	CASSFLAGITDTQYF	TGTGCCAGCAGCTTCCTAGCGGGCATCACAGATACGCAGTATTTT
.	17	.	TRBJ2-1	TRBV3-1/TRBV3-2	CASSQAYGAGEGNEQFF	TGTGCCAGCAGCCAAGCATACGGGGCAGGGGAGGGCAATGAGCAGTTCTTC
.	15	.	TRBJ1-1	TRBV6-5	CASSRSGTTNTEAFF	TGTGCCAGCAGTAGATCCGGGACAACGAACACTGAAGCTTTCTTT
.	13	.	TRBJ2-1	TRBV7-9	CASSSGRDNEQFF	TGTGCCAGCAGCTCCGGGAGAGACAATGAGCAGTTCTTC
TRBD1	13	.	TRBJ1-2	TRBV3-1/TRBV3-2	CASSPGQARGYTF	TGTGCCAGCAGCCCGGGACAGGCCAGAGGCTACACCTTC
TRBD1	15	.	TRBJ1-4	TRBV5-1	CASSRTGFDNEKLFF	TGCGCCAGCAGTCGGACAGGGTTCGACAATGAAAAACTGTTTTTT
TRBD1	17	.	TRBJ1-5	TRBV7-8	CASSLRDRGGGNQPQHF	TGTGCCAGCAGCTTAAGGGACAGGGGAGGGGGCAATCAGCCCCAGCATTTT
.	14	.	TRBJ2-1	TRBV3-1/TRBV3-2	CASSQAGGRNEQFF	TGTGCCAGCAGCCAAGCGGGGGGCCGCAATGAGCAGTTCTTC
.	17	.	TRBJ2-7	TRBV13	CASSRWGGLNLSYEQYF	TGTGCCAGCAGCCGTTGGGGGGGGCTGAATTTATCCTACGAGCAGTACTTC
.	15	.	TRBJ1-2	TRBV6-5	CASSRRINVIEGYTF	TGTGCCAGCAGTCGGAGAATAAACGTTATTGAGGGCTACACCTTC
.	14	.	TRBJ1-6	TRBV6-5	CASSYEGVDSPLHF	TGTGCCAGCAGTTACGAGGGGGTTGATTCACCCCTCCACTTT
.	15	.	TRBJ2-1	TRBV6-1	CASSEAPGLYNEQFF	TGTGCCAGCAGTGAAGCGCCCGGGTTATACAATGAGCAGTTCTTC
.	15	.	TRBJ2-3	TRBV28	CASSSLSGTGDTQYF	TGTGCCAGCAGTTCACTCTCTGGTACGGGGGATACGCAGTATTTT
TRBD1	13	.	TRBJ1-2	TRBV6-5	CATWDREPYGYTF	TGTGCCACCTGGGACAGGGAGCCCTATGGCTACACCTTC
TRBD2	16	.	TRBJ2-1	TRBV24-1	CATSDLGSGGANEQFF	TGTGCCACCAGTGATTTGGGTAGCGGGGGGGCCAATGAGCAGTTCTTC
.	15	.	TRBJ2-5	TRBV2	CASRFGGLGQETQYF	TGTGCCAGCAGATTCGGGGGTCTGGGGCAAGAGACCCAGTACTTC
TRBD1	16	.	TRBJ2-1	TRBV6-5	CASSYSRTGRDNEQFF	TGTGCCAGCAGTTACTCTCGGACAGGAAGGGACAATGAGCAGTTCTTC
TRBD1	15	.	TRBJ1-4	TRBV28	CASSPTTGANEKLFF	TGTGCCAGCAGTCCCACGACAGGGGCTAATGAAAAACTGTTTTTT
TRBD1	14	.	TRBJ2-1	TRBV6-5	CASTRQGLFNEQFF	TGTGCCAGCACCCGACAGGGTCTATTCAATGAGCAGTTCTTC
.	13	once	TRBJ2-5	TRBV19	CASADSQQETQYF	TGTGCCAGTGCGGACAGCCAACAAGAGACCCAGTACTTC
.	13	.	TRBJ1-1	TRBV12-3/TRBV12-4	CASSREQNTEAFF	TGTGCCAGCAGTCGCGAGCAGAACACTGAAGCTTTCTTT